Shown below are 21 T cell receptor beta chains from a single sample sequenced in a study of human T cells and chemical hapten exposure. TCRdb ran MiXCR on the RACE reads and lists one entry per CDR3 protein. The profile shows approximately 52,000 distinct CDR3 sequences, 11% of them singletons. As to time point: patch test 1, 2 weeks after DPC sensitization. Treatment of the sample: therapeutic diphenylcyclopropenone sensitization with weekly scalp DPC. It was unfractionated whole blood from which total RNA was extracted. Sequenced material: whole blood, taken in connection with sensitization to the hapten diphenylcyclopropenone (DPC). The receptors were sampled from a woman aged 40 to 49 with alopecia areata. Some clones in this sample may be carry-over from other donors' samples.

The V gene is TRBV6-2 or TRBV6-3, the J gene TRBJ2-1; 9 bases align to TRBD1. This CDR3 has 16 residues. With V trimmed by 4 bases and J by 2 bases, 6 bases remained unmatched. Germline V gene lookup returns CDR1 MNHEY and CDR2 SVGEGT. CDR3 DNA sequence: TGTGCCAGCAGTTCTATACGACAGGGGGCCTACAATGAGCAGTTCTTC. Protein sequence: CASSSIRQGAYNEQFF.

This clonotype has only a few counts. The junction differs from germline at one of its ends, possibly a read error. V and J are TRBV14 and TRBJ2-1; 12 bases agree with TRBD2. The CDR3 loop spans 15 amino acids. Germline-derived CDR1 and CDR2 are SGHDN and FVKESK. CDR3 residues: CASSQVLAGGYEQSF. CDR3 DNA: TGTGCCAGCAGCCAAGTACTAGCGGGAGGTTATGAGCAGTCCTTC.

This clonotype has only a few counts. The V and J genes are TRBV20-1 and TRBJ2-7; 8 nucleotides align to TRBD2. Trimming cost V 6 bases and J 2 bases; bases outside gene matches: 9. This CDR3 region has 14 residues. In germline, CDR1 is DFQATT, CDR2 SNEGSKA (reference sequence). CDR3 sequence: CSAHPAGGAYEQYF. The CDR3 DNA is TGCAGTGCCCATCCGGCGGGGGGTGCCTACGAGCAGTACTTC.

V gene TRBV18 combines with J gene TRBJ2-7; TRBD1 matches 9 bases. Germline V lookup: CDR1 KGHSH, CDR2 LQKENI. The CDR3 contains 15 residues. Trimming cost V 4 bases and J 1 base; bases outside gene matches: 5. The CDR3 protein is CASSQADRGSYEQYF. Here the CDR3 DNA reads TGTGCCAGCTCACAAGCGGACAGGGGTTCCTACGAGCAGTACTTC. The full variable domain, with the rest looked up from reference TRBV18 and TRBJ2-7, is NAGVMQNPRHLVRRRGQEARLRCSPMKGHSHVYWYRQLPEEGLKFMVYLQKENIIDESGMPKERFSAEFPKEGPSILRIQQVVRGDSAAYFCASSQADRGSYEQYFGPGTRLTVT.

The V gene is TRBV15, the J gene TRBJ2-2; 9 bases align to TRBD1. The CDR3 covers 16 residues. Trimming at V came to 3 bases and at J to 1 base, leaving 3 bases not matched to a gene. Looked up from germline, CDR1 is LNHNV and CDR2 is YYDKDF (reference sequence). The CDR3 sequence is CATSSPGQGNTGELFF. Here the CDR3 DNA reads TGTGCCACCAGCAGTCCGGGACAGGGGAACACCGGGGAGCTGTTTTTT.

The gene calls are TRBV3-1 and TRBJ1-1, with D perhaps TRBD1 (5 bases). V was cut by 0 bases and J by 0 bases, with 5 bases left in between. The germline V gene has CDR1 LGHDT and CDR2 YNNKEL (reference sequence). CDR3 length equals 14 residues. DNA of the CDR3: TGTGCCAGCAGCCAAGAACAGGTGAACACTGAAGCTTTCTTT. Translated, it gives CASSQEQVNTEAFF.

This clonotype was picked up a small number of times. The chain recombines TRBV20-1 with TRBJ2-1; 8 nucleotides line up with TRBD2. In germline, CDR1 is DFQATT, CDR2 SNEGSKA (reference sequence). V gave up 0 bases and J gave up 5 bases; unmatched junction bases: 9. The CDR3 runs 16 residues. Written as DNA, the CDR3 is TGCAGTGCTAGAGAGGCTAAGAGCGGGGGCCACAATGAGCAGTTCTTC. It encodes CSAREAKSGGHNEQFF.

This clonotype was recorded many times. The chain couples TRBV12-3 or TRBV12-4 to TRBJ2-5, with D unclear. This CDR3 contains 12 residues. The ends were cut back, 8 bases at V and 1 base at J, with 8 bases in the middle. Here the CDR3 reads CASARSQETQYF. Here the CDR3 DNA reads TGTGCCAGCGCCCGCAGCCAAGAGACCCAGTACTTC.

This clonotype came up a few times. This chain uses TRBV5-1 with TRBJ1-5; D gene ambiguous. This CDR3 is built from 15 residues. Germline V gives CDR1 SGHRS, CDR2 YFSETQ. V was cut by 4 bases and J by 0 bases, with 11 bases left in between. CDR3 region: CASSETDPSNQPQHF. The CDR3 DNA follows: TGCGCCAGCAGCGAGACGGACCCTAGCAATCAGCCCCAGCATTTT.

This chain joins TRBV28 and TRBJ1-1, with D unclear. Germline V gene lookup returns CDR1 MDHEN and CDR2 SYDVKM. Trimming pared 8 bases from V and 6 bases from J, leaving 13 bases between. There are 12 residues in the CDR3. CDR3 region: CASGVKEPEAFF. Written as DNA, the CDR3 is TGTGCCAGCGGAGTGAAAGAACCTGAAGCTTTCTTT.

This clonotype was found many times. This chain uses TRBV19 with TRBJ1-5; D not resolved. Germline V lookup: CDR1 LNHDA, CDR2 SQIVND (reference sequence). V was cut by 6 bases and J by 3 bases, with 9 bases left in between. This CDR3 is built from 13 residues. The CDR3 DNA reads TGTGCCAGTAGCGTGCTGGACAATCAGCCCCAGCATTTT. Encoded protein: CASSVLDNQPQHF.

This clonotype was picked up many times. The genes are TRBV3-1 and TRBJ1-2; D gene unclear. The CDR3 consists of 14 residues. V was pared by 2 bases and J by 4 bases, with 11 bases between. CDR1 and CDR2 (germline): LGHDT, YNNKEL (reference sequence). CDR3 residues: CASSQQTSGYGYTF. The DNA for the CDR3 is TGTGCCAGCAGCCAACAAACCTCTGGCTATGGCTACACCTTC.

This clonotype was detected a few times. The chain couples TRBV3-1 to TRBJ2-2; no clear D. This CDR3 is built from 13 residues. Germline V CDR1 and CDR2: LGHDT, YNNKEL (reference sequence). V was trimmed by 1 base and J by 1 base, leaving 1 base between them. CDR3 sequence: CASSQGNTGELFF. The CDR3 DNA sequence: TGTGCCAGCAGCCAAGGGAACACCGGGGAGCTGTTTTTT.

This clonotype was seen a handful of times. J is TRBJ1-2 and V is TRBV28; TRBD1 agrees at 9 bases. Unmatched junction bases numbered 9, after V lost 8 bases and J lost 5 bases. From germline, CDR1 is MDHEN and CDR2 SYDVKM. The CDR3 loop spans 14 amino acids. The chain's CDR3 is CASHTTGGRYGYTF. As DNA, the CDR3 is TGTGCCAGCCACACTACAGGGGGCCGGTATGGCTACACCTTC.

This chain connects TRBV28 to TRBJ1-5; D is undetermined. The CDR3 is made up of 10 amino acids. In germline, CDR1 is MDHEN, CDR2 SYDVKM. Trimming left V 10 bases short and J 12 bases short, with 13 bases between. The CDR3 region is CATLGVRQHF. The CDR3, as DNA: TGTGCCACCCTTGGGGTACGCCAGCATTTT.

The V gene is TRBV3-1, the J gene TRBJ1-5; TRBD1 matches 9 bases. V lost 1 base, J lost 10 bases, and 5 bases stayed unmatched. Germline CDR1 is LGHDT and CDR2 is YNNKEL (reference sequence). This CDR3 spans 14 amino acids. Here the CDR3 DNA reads TGTGCCAGCAGCCAAGGGACAGGGGTTATACCCCAGCATTTT. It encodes CASSQGTGVIPQHF.

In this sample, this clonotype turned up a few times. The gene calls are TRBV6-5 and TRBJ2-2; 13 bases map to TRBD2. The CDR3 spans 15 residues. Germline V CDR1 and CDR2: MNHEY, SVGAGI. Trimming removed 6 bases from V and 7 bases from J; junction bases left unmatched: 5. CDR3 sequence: CASSGLAGVSGELFF. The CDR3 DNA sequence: TGTGCCAGCAGCGGACTAGCGGGAGTGAGCGGGGAGCTGTTTTTT.

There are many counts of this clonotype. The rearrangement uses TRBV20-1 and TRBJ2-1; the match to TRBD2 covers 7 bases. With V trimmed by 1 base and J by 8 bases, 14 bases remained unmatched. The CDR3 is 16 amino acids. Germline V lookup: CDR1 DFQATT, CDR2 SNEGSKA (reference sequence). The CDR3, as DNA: TGCAGTGCTAGAGCTGGGGGAGGGAGAGGTGGTCATGAGCAGTTCTTC. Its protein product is CSARAGGGRGGHEQFF.

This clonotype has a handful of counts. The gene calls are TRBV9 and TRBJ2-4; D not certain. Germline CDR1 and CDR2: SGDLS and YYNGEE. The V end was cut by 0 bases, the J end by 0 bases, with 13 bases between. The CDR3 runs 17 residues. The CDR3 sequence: CASSVAGDAVAKNIQYF. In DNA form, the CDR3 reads TGTGCCAGCAGCGTAGCGGGTGACGCCGTAGCCAAAAACATTCAGTACTTC.

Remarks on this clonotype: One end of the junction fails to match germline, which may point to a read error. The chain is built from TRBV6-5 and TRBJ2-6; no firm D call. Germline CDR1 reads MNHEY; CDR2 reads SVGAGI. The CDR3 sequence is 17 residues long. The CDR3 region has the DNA TGTGCCAGCAGTTACCTTGTGAGGACGTCTGGGACCAACGTCCTGACTTTC. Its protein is CASSYLVRTSGTNVLTF.

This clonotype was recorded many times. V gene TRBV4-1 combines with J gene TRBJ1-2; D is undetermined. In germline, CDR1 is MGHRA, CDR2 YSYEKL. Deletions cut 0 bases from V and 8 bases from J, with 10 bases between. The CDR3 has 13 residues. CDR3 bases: TGCGCCAGCAGCCAAGAACAGCTCGGAGGCTACACCTTC. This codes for CASSQEQLGGYTF.